The present T cell receptor (beta chain) was sequenced within a study of blood T cell repertoires in COVID-19 (dated by TCRdb to the early 2020s). Regarding the research as a whole: The collaborator samples originated in the United States, Italy and Spain and spanned the acute and convalescent phases of COVID-19. The samples were drawn from two sources: the first 160 participants of the ongoing ImmuneRACE study, and 1,200 or so subjects contributed by 6 global collaborators. A de-identified subject ID, COVID-19 status, age in years and sex were almost always included in the sample metadata. The repertoires were released in a freely available public database intended as a resource for research on the immune response to SARS-CoV-2. Where HLA class I and class II types were available, the types were taken from metadata supplied by the sample provider, not from assay-based typing. The dataset comprised deeply sampled blood TCRbeta repertoires from subjects exposed to, actively infected with, or recovered from COVID-19. The prospective study material was composed of cDNA or gDNA derived from T cells, B-cell-depleted T cells, or PBMCs.

V is pruned by 3 bases and J by 5 bases, leaving 7 bases of the junction without a gene match. Reading from cysteine to phenylalanine, the CDR3 counts 16 amino acids. The only DNA kept is the CDR3, 48 bases in frame from the first base. CDR1 and CDR2, per the germline V gene, are MNHNS and SASEGT. Whole blood was collected in K2EDTA tubes by collaborating institutions according to the institutions' own protocols. For TCRbeta analysis, collaborator samples were shipped as frozen whole blood, as isolated PBMCs, or as DNA extracted from either sample type. To note about this clone: What antigen it recognizes has not been identified. No clone much larger than this one lies a single base away; base qualities are absent.

TCRbeta CDR3 regions were amplified from genomic DNA by means of the immunoSEQ Assay, a bias-controlled multiplex PCR. As for the authors' bioinformatics: The number of nucleated cells in each sample was estimated by amplification of reference gene primers within the assay. To quantify the absolute abundance of each unique TCRbeta CDR3 rearrangement, sequence reads were collapsed and filtered. Productive Simpson clonality was computed per sample as the square root of Simpson's diversity index over productive rearrangements. The immuneACCESS repertoire file appears here via TCRdb, limited to in-frame rearrangements. These files lack a portion of the clones; in checked studies, under half of the deficit traces to unresolved V genes, and the cause of the others is not known. The D gene and trimming were derived from the DNA, and the V and J assignments and clone size from that table. This sample gives roughly 100,000 clones in total; about 80% of them show up just once. 6% to 8.5% of the sample belongs to the ten largest clones.

General findings and caveats noted by the study authors: The quantity of clinical and demographic metadata differed by source and by participant and was supplied without curation.

The rearrangement combines TRBV6-1 with TRBJ1-5; 10 central bases correspond to TRBD1. The sequenced sample was peripheral blood. The TCR comes from a man between 65 and 85 years old with acute or convalescent COVID-19. CDR3 region: CASSDRQGAFDQPQHF. The DNA reads TGTGCCAGCAGTGACCGACAGGGGGCGTTTGATCAGCCCCAGCATTTT.